A single sample is the source of the 7 T cell receptor beta chains below, sequenced in a study of T cell responses to AZD1222 COVID-19 vaccine. Here immunoSEQ multiplex PCR was the method, and the copy in TCRdb shows in-frame clones only, minus some. This table holds 150,000 to 200,000 clones, approximately 94% found once. The sequencing here drew on peripheral blood, taken on day 0 of AZD1222 vaccination. The receptors derive from an adult in good health.

DNA of the CDR3: TGTGCCAGCAGCCCCCGGAGAGGGGGCTACGGTAATGAAAAACTGTTTTTT. Translating it yields CASSPRRGGYGNEKLFF. V gene TRBV3-1 (or the pseudogene TRBV3-2) combines with J gene TRBJ1-4; TRBD1 aligns across 7 bases. From germline, CDR1 is LGHDT and CDR2 YNNKEL (reference sequence). This CDR3 region has 17 residues. V lost 4 bases to trimming and J lost 4 bases; unmatched junction nucleotides: 12.

The chain links TRBV9 to TRBJ2-3, with a possible D match to TRBD2 (5 bases). CDR3 length equals 15 residues. V lost 3 bases, J lost 4 bases, and 15 bases lay in between. CDR1 and CDR2 (germline): SGDLS, YYNGEE. The CDR3 DNA is TGTGCCAGCAGCGACAGCGAGGGCTGGGCAGATACGCAGTATTTT. Its translation is CASSDSEGWADTQYF. The full variable domain, completed using reference TRBV9 and TRBJ2-3, is DSGVTQTPKHLITATGQRVTLRCSPRSGDLSVYWYQQSLDQGLQFLIQYYNGEERAKGNILERFSAQQFPDLHSELNLSSLELGDSALYFCASSDSEGWADTQYFGPGTRLTVL.

This clone appeared once. Here the CDR3 DNA reads TGCGCCAGCAGTGAGCGTGACAGGGCATCGCTTGAGCAGTTCTTC. Translation gives CASSERDRASLEQFF. This chain connects TRBV10-2 to TRBJ2-1; TRBD1 aligns across 7 bases. The CDR3 contains 15 residues. Germline trimming cut 2 bases from V and 9 bases from J; bases unmatched to any gene: 10. CDR1 and CDR2 from the germline V gene are WSHSY and SAAADI.

In DNA form, the CDR3 reads TGCGCCAGCAGCCAAGCCCGGGACACCCCCTACGAGCAGTACTTC. Encoded protein: CASSQARDTPYEQYF. The V call is TRBV4-1, the J call TRBJ2-7; weak D call: TRBD1 (6 bases). V dropped 1 base and J dropped 2 bases, with 12 bases sitting between them. The CDR3 runs 15 residues. CDR1 MGHRA and CDR2 YSYEKL come from the germline V gene.

This clone appeared a single time. The CDR3 loop is CASSIGPTGNTIYF. Written as DNA, the CDR3 is TGTGCCAGTAGCATTGGGCCTACTGGAAACACCATATATTTT. The gene calls are TRBV19 and TRBJ1-3; D is undetermined. The CDR3 totals 14 residues. Trimming pared 6 bases from V and 2 bases from J, leaving 11 bases between. Germline CDR1 LNHDA, CDR2 SQIVND (reference sequence). The full variable domain, rest sourced from reference TRBV19 and TRBJ1-3, is DGGITQSPKYLFRKEGQNVTLSCEQNLNHDAMYWYRQDPGQGLRLIYYSQIVNDFQKGDIAEGYSVSREKKESFPLTVTSAQKNPTAFYLCASSIGPTGNTIYFGEGSWLTVV.

The chain joins TRBV24-1 to TRBJ2-5; possible D gene TRBD2, 5 bases. Trimming stripped 3 bases from V and 5 bases from J, with 15 bases between. The CDR3 is made up of 15 amino acids. In germline, CDR1 is KGHDR, CDR2 SFDVKD. In DNA, the CDR3 is TGTGCCACCAGTGATCCTGGCCGGGCGGGTGAGACCCAGTACTTC. Encoded protein: CATSDPGRAGETQYF.

The chain combines TRBV7-8 with TRBJ2-7; 8 nucleotides align to TRBD2. The CDR3 extends over 15 amino acids. Germline CDR1 and CDR2: SGHVS and FQNEAQ. J gave up 7 bases and V 2 bases, and 10 bases lay outside the gene matches. CDR3 region: CASSLRGLGDREQYF. CDR3 in DNA: TGTGCCAGCAGCTTACGGGGACTAGGGGATCGGGAGCAGTACTTC. The full variable domain, with the rest looked up from reference TRBV7-8 and TRBJ2-7, is GAGVSQSPRYKVAKRGQDVALRCDPISGHVSLFWYQQALGQGPEFLTYFQNEAQLDKSGLPSDRFFAERPEGSVSTLKIQRTQQEDSAVYLCASSLRGLGDREQYFGPGTRLTVT.